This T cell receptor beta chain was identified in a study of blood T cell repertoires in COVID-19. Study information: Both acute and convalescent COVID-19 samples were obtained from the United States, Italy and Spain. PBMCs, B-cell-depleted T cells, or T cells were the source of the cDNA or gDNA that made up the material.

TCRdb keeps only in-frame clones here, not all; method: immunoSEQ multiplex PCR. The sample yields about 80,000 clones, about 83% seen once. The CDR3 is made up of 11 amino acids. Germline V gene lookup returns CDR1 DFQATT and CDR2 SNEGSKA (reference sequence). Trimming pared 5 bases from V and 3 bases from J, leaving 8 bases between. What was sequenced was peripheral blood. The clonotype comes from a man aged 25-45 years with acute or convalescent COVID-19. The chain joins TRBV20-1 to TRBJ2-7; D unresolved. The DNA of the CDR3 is TGCAGTGCTGGGCTTGGCTACGAGCAGTACTTC. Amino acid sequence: CSAGLGYEQYF.